One sample yielded the 21 T cell receptor beta chains listed below, sequenced in a study of post-analysis software for immune sequencing data. Study conclusions and caveats: Five TRBV segments, including TRBV5-6, TRBV5-1 and TRBV20-1, were more frequent in patients than controls.

Their recognized antigens are unknown. Unique molecular identifiers had been added to the TCR beta cDNA libraries. TCRdb used MiXCR to reprocess the PCR reads, holding one entry per CDR3 protein. The data contain fewer than 850,000 distinct CDR3 sequences, 46% of them singletons. Sequenced input: blood. The receptor set was obtained from a girl between 10 and 17 years old with multiple sclerosis.

This clonotype was counted between two and nine times. The chain couples TRBV29-1 to TRBJ2-5, with 9 bases that match TRBD1. The CDR3 runs 13 residues. Germline trimming cut 6 bases from V and 0 bases from J; bases unmatched to any gene: 2. Per the germline V gene, CDR1 is SQVTM and CDR2 is ANQGSEA. Written as DNA, the CDR3 is TGCAGCGTAACAGGGGGCTACCAAGAGACCCAGTACTTC. As protein: CSVTGGYQETQYF.

This clonotype occurred a few times. The CDR3 protein is CATSGDSRYEQYF. Here the CDR3 DNA reads TGTGCCACATCCGGGGACAGCCGCTACGAGCAGTACTTC. This chain connects TRBV6-1 to TRBJ2-5, with 7 bases that match TRBD1. The J call may not be correct, given that the DNA end is closer to TRBJ2-7. This CDR3 is 13 amino acids long. CDR1 and CDR2 (germline): MNHNS, SASEGT.

This clonotype was counted only a few times. The chain carries TRBV12-3 or TRBV12-4 and TRBJ2-7; no definite D call. The length of the CDR3 is 12 residues. V lost 3 bases and J lost 3, with 6 bases in between. The CDR3 coding sequence is TGTGCCAGCAGTTTTTCCAACTACGAGCAGTACTTC. Protein sequence: CASSFSNYEQYF.

This sequence joins TRBV7-3 and TRBJ1-2; the D is unclear. CDR1 and CDR2 (germline): SGHTA, FQGTGA. There are 13 residues in the CDR3. V lost 1 base and J 4 bases, leaving 7 bases between the germline ends. The CDR3 loop is CASSLNKPYGYTF. For the CDR3, the DNA is TGTGCCAGCAGCTTAAACAAGCCCTATGGCTACACCTTC.

This clonotype occurred a few times. V gene TRBV3-1 combines with J gene TRBJ2-7; D remains unclear. V dropped 5 bases and J dropped 0 bases, with 17 bases sitting between them. This CDR3 comprises 16 residues. Germline V gene sequence: CDR1 LGHDT, CDR2 YNNKEL (reference sequence). CDR3 nucleotide sequence: TGTGCCAGCAGCGCCGCGTATGGCAGTAGCTCCTACGAGCAGTACTTC. Translation gives CASSAAYGSSSYEQYF.

The CDR3 reads CASSLEFGRLGNEQFF. The CDR3 nucleotides are TGTGCCAGCAGCTTAGAATTCGGGAGGTTGGGGAATGAGCAGTTCTTC. This rearrangement joins TRBV7-2 to TRBJ2-1; the match to TRBD2 covers 7 bases. There are 16 residues in the CDR3. Losses at the gene ends were 1 base for V and 7 bases for J; bases not matched to a gene: 10. Looked up from germline, CDR1 is SGHTA and CDR2 is FQGNSA.

The sample holds a few counts of this clonotype. The V gene is TRBV20-1, the J gene TRBJ1-2, with D tentatively TRBD1 (5 bases). The CDR3 loop spans 15 amino acids. The germline V and J ends were trimmed by 0 bases and 4 bases, with 15 bases remaining between them. Germline CDR1 reads DFQATT; CDR2 reads SNEGSKA (reference sequence). The CDR3 protein is CSARDYQGFGYGYTF. CDR3 sequence (DNA): TGCAGTGCTAGAGATTACCAGGGTTTTGGCTATGGCTACACCTTC.

The rearrangement joins TRBV4-2 to TRBJ2-1; 7 bases match TRBD2. Trimming took 4 bases from V and 3 from J; bases not matched to a gene: 6. The CDR3 is 15 residues long. Per germline, CDR1 LGHNA and CDR2 YNFKEQ. This CDR3 reads CASSPLAEDYNEQFF. The CDR3 DNA sequence: TGTGCCAGCAGCCCTCTAGCGGAGGACTACAATGAGCAGTTCTTC.

The chain recombines TRBV7-9 with TRBJ2-5; 10 bases align to TRBD2. CDR3 length: 14 residues. After removal of 6 bases from V and 2 bases from J, the junction contained 3 bases not matched to a gene. From germline, CDR1 is SEHNR and CDR2 FQNEAQ (reference sequence). The CDR3, as DNA: TGTGCCAGCAGAGCGGGAGGGCGACAAGAGACCCAGTACTTC. Amino acids: CASRAGGRQETQYF. Based on the CDR3 plus reference TRBV7-9 and TRBJ2-5, the full variable domain is DTGVSQNPRHKITKRGQNVTFRCDPISEHNRLYWYRQTLGQGPEFLTYFQNEAQLEKSRLLSDRFSAERPKGSFSTLEIQRTEQGDSAMYLCASRAGGRQETQYFGPGTRLLVL.

The chain links TRBV7-8 to TRBJ1-2; D perhaps matches TRBD1 (5 bases). The CDR3 covers 14 residues. Trimming removed 2 bases at V and 5 bases at J, with 12 bases between. The germline gives CDR1 SGHVS, CDR2 FQNEAQ. Here the CDR3 DNA reads TGTGCCAGCAGCTTAATTGACAGACCGTATGGCTACACCTTC. It codes for CASSLIDRPYGYTF.

This clonotype came up a few times. CDR3 protein: CASSQWGQLMNTEAFF. The CDR3 bases are TGTGCCAGCAGCCAATGGGGACAGTTAATGAACACTGAAGCTTTCTTT. This chain uses TRBV7-2 with TRBJ1-1; 7 nucleotides agree with TRBD1. CDR3 size: 16 residues. Germline CDR1 and CDR2: SGHTA and FQGNSA. The V and J ends lost 5 bases and 0 bases, in that order; junction bases with no gene match: 9.

The V and J genes are TRBV12-5 and TRBJ2-3, with 7 bases identical to TRBD1. Germline V gives CDR1 LGHNT, CDR2 FRNRAP. The V segment lost 0 bases and the J segment 2 bases; nucleotides outside the gene matches: 5. The CDR3 contains 16 residues. Here the CDR3 DNA reads TGTGCTAGTGGTTTGGTACAGGGGTCATTCACAGATACGCAGTATTTT. This codes for CASGLVQGSFTDTQYF.

The chain carries TRBV29-1 and TRBJ1-2; D is undetermined. The ends were cut back, 6 bases at V and 5 bases at J, with 19 bases in the middle. The CDR3 consists of 14 residues. The germline CDR1 and CDR2 sequences are SQVTM and ANQGSEA. The CDR3 is CSVTLHLRPYGYTF. The CDR3 coding sequence is TGCAGCGTAACCCTACACTTACGACCTTATGGCTACACCTTC.

Concerning this clonotype itself: Germline is not matched at one junction end, which may reflect a read error. The rearrangement joins TRBV10-3 to TRBJ2-4, with D possibly TRBD2 on 6 matching bases. With the DNA end fitting TRBJ2-7 better, the J assignment may be wrong. The CDR3 loop spans 15 amino acids. CDR1 is ENHRY, CDR2 SYGVKD, per germline. The CDR3 coding sequence is TGTGCCACCAGTGAGGGGACTTCGCCGCACTACGAGCAGTACTTC. Its protein product is CATSEGTSPHYEQYF.

The chain employs TRBV24-1 and TRBJ2-5, with 7 positions matching TRBD1. CDR1 is KGHDR, CDR2 SFDVKD, per germline. The trim removed 4 bases at V and 1 base at J, leaving 5 bases unmatched. The CDR3 is made up of 15 amino acids. CDR3 in DNA: TGTGCCACCAGTGACTCGGGACAGACCCAAGAGACCCAGTACTTC. Amino acids: CATSDSGQTQETQYF.

This rearrangement joins TRBV19 to TRBJ2-1; 12 bases are shared with TRBD2. The CDR3 contains 16 residues. Germline V lookup: CDR1 LNHDA, CDR2 SQIVND (reference sequence). With V trimmed by 5 bases and J by 4 bases, 6 bases remained unmatched. The CDR3 here is CASSPTSGSIYNEQFF. In nucleotides, the CDR3 is TGTGCCAGTAGTCCGACTAGCGGGAGTATATACAATGAGCAGTTCTTC.

This clonotype was seen more than once but under ten times. The chain joins TRBV20-1 to TRBJ1-5; D perhaps matches TRBD1 (6 bases). The germline V and J ends were trimmed by 5 bases and 0 bases, with 11 bases remaining between them. The length of the CDR3 is 14 residues. Germline assignment: CDR1 DFQATT and CDR2 SNEGSKA (reference sequence). The CDR3 sequence: CSAGRGGSNQPQHF. Here the CDR3 DNA reads TGCAGTGCTGGGAGGGGGGGTAGCAATCAGCCCCAGCATTTT.

This clonotype was seen a handful of times. The gene calls are TRBV20-1 and TRBJ2-7, with 11 bases aligning to TRBD2. The V and J ends lost 1 base and 6 bases, in that order; junction bases with no gene match: 14. Germline lookup yields CDR1 DFQATT and CDR2 SNEGSKA (reference sequence). The CDR3 sequence is 17 residues long. The CDR3 coding sequence is TGCAGTGCTAGAGCCCCCGCTAGCGGGAGGCCCCATCGCGAGCAGTACTTC. Encoded protein: CSARAPASGRPHREQYF.

The chain couples TRBV10-3 to TRBJ1-6; D remains unclear. V was shortened by 10 bases and J by 9 bases, with 16 bases between the two germline ends. CDR3 size: 13 residues. In germline, CDR1 is ENHRY, CDR2 SYGVKD. The CDR3 loop reads CATAEAIVSPLHF. The CDR3 bases are TGTGCCACCGCGGAGGCCATAGTTTCACCCCTCCACTTT.

This chain uses TRBV14 with TRBJ2-7; 8 bases agree with TRBD1. Per the germline V gene, CDR1 is SGHDN and CDR2 is FVKESK. After removal of 2 bases from V and 9 bases from J, the junction contained 15 bases not matched to a gene. This CDR3 contains 16 residues. The DNA of the CDR3 is TGTGCCAGCAGCCAAAGTGGGCAGCGAGCAGGGACAGGGCAGTACTTC. Its translation is CASSQSGQRAGTGQYF. The full variable domain, completed using reference TRBV14 and TRBJ2-7, is EAGVTQFPSHSVIEKGQTVTLRCDPISGHDNLYWYRRVMGKEIKFLLHFVKESKQDESGMPNNRFLAERTGGTYSTLKVQPAELEDSGVYFCASSQSGQRAGTGQYFGPGTRLTVT.

This rearrangement joins TRBV28 to TRBJ2-3, with 9 bases lining up with TRBD1. The CDR3 extends over 16 amino acids. Germline loops: CDR1 MDHEN, CDR2 SYDVKM. The V segment lost 4 bases and the J segment 4 bases; nucleotides outside the gene matches: 9. CDR3 DNA sequence: TGTGCCAGCAGTTCACTCCGGGACAGGGTTGCAGATACGCAGTATTTT. This encodes CASSSLRDRVADTQYF.